The 21 T cell receptor beta chains presented below share a single source sample, sequenced in a study of cytomegalovirus exposure and HLA in healthy donors. 13 Jbeta primers and 60 Vbeta primers were used for the PCR. Clones were read by immunoSEQ multiplex PCR, and TCRdb kept only the in-frame ones, dropping some. The sample yields 110,000 to 150,000 clones, under 90% seen once. The material sequenced was PBMCs. The receptor set was obtained from a middle-aged man in good health and CMV-seronegative.

V and J are TRBV6-6 and TRBJ2-5; possible D gene TRBD1, 6 bases. Germline loops: CDR1 MNHNY, CDR2 SVGAGI (reference sequence). CDR3 length: 14 residues. Between the trimmed V and J ends, which lost 4 bases and 5 bases, there was a span of 14 bases. The CDR3 DNA follows: TGTGCCAGCAGTTCTACAGGGCCGGGGGAGACCCAGTACTTC. This gives the protein CASSSTGPGETQYF.

This chain uses TRBV19 with TRBJ1-5, with 7 bases aligning to TRBD1. From germline, CDR1 is LNHDA and CDR2 SQIVND (reference sequence). V gave up 2 bases and J gave up 6 bases; unmatched junction bases: 13. There are 17 residues in the CDR3. CDR3 nucleotides: TGTGCCAGTAGTATACCCCTCCGACAGGGATACGGTCAGCCCCAGCATTTT. Amino acids: CASSIPLRQGYGQPQHF.

V gene TRBV12-5 combines with J gene TRBJ2-7, with 7 bases identical to TRBD1. CDR1 LGHNT and CDR2 FRNRAP come from the germline V gene. The CDR3 is made up of 14 amino acids. The trim removed 4 bases at V and 4 bases at J, leaving 7 bases unmatched. CDR3 nucleotides: TGTGCTAGTGGTTCGTTTGACAGGGCATACGAGCAGTACTTC. Protein: CASGSFDRAYEQYF.

This clone appeared once. The chain joins TRBV10-1 to TRBJ2-7; tentative D call: TRBD1 (6 bases). Trimming pared 2 bases from V and 2 bases from J, leaving 13 bases between. The length of the CDR3 is 15 residues. Germline V gives CDR1 WNHNN, CDR2 SYGVQD (reference sequence). The CDR3 reads CASSERGQPPYEQYF. The DNA of the CDR3 is TGCGCCAGCAGTGAGAGGGGACAACCACCCTACGAGCAGTACTTC.

The chain uses TRBV18 and TRBJ1-1; D might be TRBD1 (6 bases). This CDR3 is built from 13 residues. CDR1 and CDR2 (germline): KGHSH, LQKENI. The ends were cut back, 5 bases at V and 1 base at J, with 8 bases in the middle. This chain's CDR3 is CASSEGQNTEAFF. The CDR3, as DNA: TGTGCCAGCTCAGAGGGACAGAACACTGAAGCTTTCTTT.

The chain joins TRBV28 to TRBJ2-2; 10 bases are a match to TRBD1. V was clipped by 5 bases and J by 4 bases; unmatched bases: 7. This CDR3 is built from 16 residues. Germline loops: CDR1 MDHEN, CDR2 SYDVKM. CDR3 amino acids: CASSNPGQGSTGELFF. The CDR3 nucleotides are TGTGCCAGCAGTAACCCGGGACAGGGGTCCACCGGGGAGCTGTTTTTT.

About this clone: At the DNA level, this CDR3 is encoded by other sequences in the same sample as well. V and J are TRBV7-9 and TRBJ2-7; possible D gene TRBD2, 6 bases. Germline lookup yields CDR1 SEHNR and CDR2 FQNEAQ (reference sequence). Trimming pared 5 bases from V and 3 bases from J, leaving 8 bases between. The length of the CDR3 is 12 residues. CDR3 loop: CASSRGDYEQYF. CDR3 nucleotide sequence: TGTGCCAGCAGCCGCGGGGACTACGAGCAGTACTTC.

This sequence joins TRBV14 and TRBJ2-3; 13 bases line up with TRBD2. CDR1 and CDR2 from the germline V gene are SGHDN and FVKESK. The CDR3 length is 16 residues. V lost 4 bases and J lost 7; bases outside the gene matches: 8. CDR3 DNA: TGTGCCAGCAGCCTGCCGGGACTAGCGGGGTTAAATACGCAGTATTTT. This translates into CASSLPGLAGLNTQYF. The whole variable domain, filled in from reference TRBV14 and TRBJ2-3, reads EAGVTQFPSHSVIEKGQTVTLRCDPISGHDNLYWYRRVMGKEIKFLLHFVKESKQDESGMPNNRFLAERTGGTYSTLKVQPAELEDSGVYFCASSLPGLAGLNTQYFGPGTRLTVL.

The CDR3 nucleotides read TGTGCCAGCAGCAAGATGACTAGCGGGGGGGCGTTGCATGAGCAGTTCTTC. It is translated as CASSKMTSGGALHEQFF. The chain combines TRBV21-1 with TRBJ2-1; the table names TRBD2, a call not compared with the DNA. TRBV21-1 is designated a pseudogene. The CDR3 has 17 amino acids.

This chain joins TRBV9 and TRBJ1-6; the D gene is possibly TRBD1 (5 bases). There are 16 residues in the CDR3. V gave up 0 bases and J gave up 7 bases, with 14 bases separating them. CDR1 is SGDLS, CDR2 YYNGEE, per germline. The CDR3 DNA follows: TGTGCCAGCAGCGTAGAAGGCGGGACGGCAAATTCACCCCTCCACTTT. It is translated as CASSVEGGTANSPLHF. Combining the CDR3 with reference TRBV9 and TRBJ1-6 gives the whole variable domain DSGVTQTPKHLITATGQRVTLRCSPRSGDLSVYWYQQSLDQGLQFLIQYYNGEERAKGNILERFSAQQFPDLHSELNLSSLELGDSALYFCASSVEGGTANSPLHFGNGTRLTVT.

The V and J genes are TRBV28 and TRBJ1-2; D remains ambiguous. CDR1 MDHEN and CDR2 SYDVKM come from the germline V gene. V was pared by 10 bases and J by 2 bases, with 14 bases between. The CDR3 sequence is 13 residues long. CDR3 nucleotide sequence: TGTGCCACCGATCTCGCACAGAACTATGGCTACACCTTC. Translating it yields CATDLAQNYGYTF.

The DNA for the CDR3 is TGTGCCAGCAGCTTATCAGGCGGACAGGACTTCGAGCAGTACTTC. It specifies CASSLSGGQDFEQYF. The genes are TRBV11-2 and TRBJ2-7, with 7 bases aligning to TRBD1. Looked up from germline, CDR1 is SGHAT and CDR2 is FQNNGV. V shed 2 bases and J 6 bases; nucleotides not matched to a gene: 10. CDR3 length: 15 amino acids. The whole variable domain, remainder taken from reference TRBV11-2 and TRBJ2-7, is EAGVAQSPRYKIIEKRQSVAFWCNPISGHATLYWYQQILGQGPKLLIQFQNNGVVDDSQLPKDRFSAERLKGVDSTLKIQPAKLEDSAVYLCASSLSGGQDFEQYFGPGTRLTVT.

V gene TRBV19 combines with J gene TRBJ1-5, with a possible D match to TRBD1 (6 bases). In germline, CDR1 is LNHDA, CDR2 SQIVND (reference sequence). V dropped 7 bases and J dropped 2 bases, with 21 bases sitting between them. The CDR3 loop spans 17 amino acids. Here the CDR3 reads CASTIGAGALGNQPQHF. In DNA form, the CDR3 reads TGTGCCAGTACCATCGGGGCAGGGGCTCTCGGCAATCAGCCCCAGCATTTT.

The chain is built from TRBV7-2 and TRBJ2-4, with D maybe TRBD2 (5 bases). The ends were cut back, 5 bases at V and 0 bases at J, with 14 bases in the middle. CDR3 length: 16 amino acids. The germline CDR1 and CDR2 sequences are SGHTA and FQGNSA. The CDR3 loop reads CASSPSPGLAKNIQYF. The CDR3, as DNA: TGTGCCAGCAGCCCTAGCCCGGGATTAGCCAAAAACATTCAGTACTTC. Variable domain in full (rest from reference TRBV7-2 and TRBJ2-4): GAGVSQSPSNKVTEKGKDVELRCDPISGHTALYWYRQSLGQGLEFLIYFQGNSAPDKSGLPSDRFSAERTGGSVSTLTIQRTQQEDSAVYLCASSPSPGLAKNIQYFGAGTRLSVL.

The chain has TRBV7-2 and TRBJ1-2, with TRBD1 as a possible D gene (6 bases). Germline assignment: CDR1 SGHTA and CDR2 FQGNSA. Trimming cost V 2 bases and J 4 bases, with 14 bases left between them. This CDR3 contains 15 residues. The CDR3 sequence: CASSLSPGVGYGYTF. CDR3 nucleotide sequence: TGTGCCAGCAGCTTAAGCCCAGGGGTGGGCTATGGCTACACCTTC.

This chain joins TRBV27 and TRBJ1-4, with TRBD1 identical over 8 bases. Germline-derived CDR1 and CDR2 are MNHEY and SMNVEV (reference sequence). CDR3 length: 15 amino acids. The V gene end was trimmed by 5 bases and the J gene end by 8 bases; junction bases not matched to a gene: 10. The CDR3 DNA is TGTGCCAGCAGTCCACGGACCCGGGACAGGGAAAAACTGTTTTTT. This codes for CASSPRTRDREKLFF.

This sequence joins TRBV18 and TRBJ1-6; weak D call: TRBD1 (5 bases). V dropped 3 bases and J dropped 7 bases, with 13 bases sitting between them. Germline V gene data show CDR1 as KGHSH and CDR2 as LQKENI. The CDR3 has 15 amino acids. The DNA of the CDR3 is TGTGCCAGCTCACCGGGCGCGGGGGGGAATTCACCCCTCCACTTT. Amino acid sequence: CASSPGAGGNSPLHF.

This rearrangement joins TRBV4-1 to TRBJ1-3; TRBD1 matches 9 bases. This CDR3 has 16 amino acids. Germline V lookup: CDR1 MGHRA, CDR2 YSYEKL. After removal of 0 bases from V and 7 bases from J, the junction contained 7 bases not matched to a gene. The CDR3 is CASSQDSTGGWNTIYF. DNA of the CDR3: TGCGCCAGCAGCCAAGATAGCACAGGGGGCTGGAACACCATATATTTT.

This clone has just a few counts. CDR3 loop: CASGLGDVGGEKLFF. The DNA for the CDR3 is TGTGCTAGTGGTTTGGGGGACGTAGGGGGTGAAAAACTGTTTTTT. The chain employs TRBV12-5 and TRBJ1-4; maybe TRBD1 (6 bases). With 1 base removed from V and 7 bases from J, the gap between germline ends came to 13 bases. This CDR3 comprises 15 residues. The V gene's germline CDR1 is LGHNT and CDR2 FRNRAP.

The V gene is TRBV7-6, the J gene TRBJ1-2, with a weak D call TRBD1 (5 bases). Germline lookup yields CDR1 SGHVS and CDR2 FNYEAQ. V lost 5 bases to trimming and J lost 3 bases, with 16 bases between them. CDR3 length equals 15 residues. The CDR3 DNA follows: TGTGCCAGCAGCCCGAAGGACACGGCCTACTATGGCTACACCTTC. Translation gives CASSPKDTAYYGYTF.

The rearrangement links TRBV25-1 to TRBJ1-2, with D possibly matching TRBD1 (5 bases). V lost 3 bases and J lost 1, with 15 bases in between. Germline loops: CDR1 MGHDK, CDR2 SYGVNS. This CDR3 comprises 16 residues. The DNA of the CDR3 is TGTGCCAGCAGTGATAGGGACTTTAGGGATAACTATGGCTACACCTTC. Protein product: CASSDRDFRDNYGYTF.